A selection of T cell receptor beta chains follows, all from one sample in a study of Graves' ophthalmopathy and Graves' hyperthyroidism. TCRdb redid the calling of the multiplex PCR reads with MiXCR, one entry per CDR3 protein. There are 200,000 to 250,000 distinct CDR3 sequences in the sample; 20% to 25% occur only once, and roughly 44% lies in the top ten. The sample comprised peripheral blood. Source of these receptors: a woman aged 45 to 65 with Graves' ophthalmopathy. Each CDR3 is given with its conserved first and last residue. A D gene is named only where the DNA matches it firmly. Clone sizes are given selectively: once, few, many, or a class where the clone is expanded.

d_call: .
j_call: TRBJ2-5
v_call: TRBV3-1
clone_size: few
cdr3_aa: CASSQSSLSGEETQYF
cdr3_nt: TGTGCCAGCAGCCAAAGTAGCCTAAGTGGTGAGGAGACCCAGTACTTC

d_call: .
j_call: TRBJ1-2
v_call: TRBV3-1
clone_size: many
cdr3_aa: CASSRDIGDGYTF
cdr3_nt: TGTGCCAGCAGCCGGGACATCGGCGATGGCTACACCTTC

d_call: TRBD1
j_call: TRBJ1-1
v_call: TRBV27
clone_size: many
cdr3_aa: CASSIGQGTAFF
cdr3_nt: TGTGCCAGCAGTATCGGACAGGGGACAGCTTTCTTT

d_call: .
j_call: TRBJ2-7
v_call: TRBV6-1
clone_size: many
cdr3_aa: CASSEGSNHEQYF
cdr3_nt: TGTGCCAGCAGTGAAGGGTCCAATCACGAGCAGTACTTC

d_call: .
j_call: TRBJ1-2
v_call: TRBV3-1
clone_size: many
cdr3_aa: CASSQRQNGNYGYTF
cdr3_nt: TGTGCCAGCAGCCAGCGACAGAACGGGAACTATGGCTACACCTTC

d_call: .
j_call: TRBJ2-2
v_call: TRBV5-1
clone_size: once
cdr3_aa: CASSLRVSVTGELFF
cdr3_nt: TGCGCCAGCAGCTTGCGAGTCTCGGTTACCGGGGAGCTGTTTTTT

d_call: TRBD1
j_call: TRBJ1-6
v_call: TRBV11-2
clone_size: .
cdr3_aa: CASSRDRGAYNSPLHF
cdr3_nt: TGTGCCAGCAGCCGAGACAGGGGCGCCTATAATTCACCCCTCCACTTT

d_call: TRBD2
j_call: TRBJ2-5
v_call: TRBV9
clone_size: .
cdr3_aa: CASSVSSGSREETQYF
cdr3_nt: TGTGCCAGCAGCGTATCTAGCGGGAGTCGAGAAGAGACCCAGTACTTC

d_call: .
j_call: TRBJ1-6
v_call: TRBV25-1
clone_size: few
cdr3_aa: CASSGPGNSPLHF
cdr3_nt: TGTGCCAGCAGCGGCCCGGGGAATTCACCCCTCCACTTT

d_call: TRBD1
j_call: TRBJ1-6
v_call: TRBV6-1
clone_size: many
cdr3_aa: CASSVETGNSPLHF
cdr3_nt: TGTGCCAGCAGTGTGGAGACAGGGAACTCACCCCTCCACTTT

d_call: TRBD2
j_call: TRBJ2-7
v_call: TRBV6-5
clone_size: .
cdr3_aa: CASGYSGTTYEQYF
cdr3_nt: TGTGCCAGCGGGTACAGCGGGACCACCTACGAGCAGTACTTC

d_call: .
j_call: TRBJ1-1
v_call: TRBV6-1
clone_size: few
cdr3_aa: CASKTAGTEAFF
cdr3_nt: TGTGCCAGCAAAACCGCGGGGACTGAAGCTTTCTTT

d_call: .
j_call: TRBJ1-1
v_call: TRBV30
clone_size: many
cdr3_aa: CACSGVNTEAFF
cdr3_nt: TGTGCCTGCTCAGGGGTGAACACTGAAGCTTTCTTT

d_call: .
j_call: TRBJ1-2
v_call: TRBV20-1
clone_size: many
cdr3_aa: CSAPVTAGNYGYTF
cdr3_nt: TGCAGTGCCCCAGTTACTGCAGGGAACTATGGCTACACCTTC

d_call: TRBD2
j_call: TRBJ2-2
v_call: TRBV7-2
clone_size: few
cdr3_aa: CASSIAGPFGAFNTGELFF
cdr3_nt: TGTGCCAGCAGCATAGCGGGACCGTTCGGAGCCTTTAACACCGGGGAGCTGTTTTTT

d_call: TRBD1
j_call: TRBJ1-5
v_call: TRBV5-1
clone_size: many
cdr3_aa: CASSLGGTASNQPQHF
cdr3_nt: TGCGCCAGCAGCTTGGGGGGGACAGCAAGCAATCAGCCCCAGCATTTT

d_call: .
j_call: TRBJ1-2
v_call: TRBV2
clone_size: .
cdr3_aa: CASSVSADPSYGYTF
cdr3_nt: TGTGCCAGCAGTGTGTCCGCCGACCCCAGCTATGGCTACACCTTC

d_call: .
j_call: TRBJ2-7
v_call: TRBV19
clone_size: many
cdr3_aa: CASKGRRNYEQYF
cdr3_nt: TGTGCCAGTAAGGGGCGGAGGAACTACGAGCAGTACTTC

d_call: TRBD2
j_call: TRBJ2-2
v_call: TRBV7-8
clone_size: many
cdr3_aa: CASSLGLARGTGELFF
cdr3_nt: TGTGCCAGCAGCTTGGGACTAGCTCGTGGCACCGGGGAGCTGTTTTTT

d_call: TRBD1
j_call: TRBJ2-7
v_call: TRBV4-1
clone_size: many
cdr3_aa: CASSQVPGQSSYEQYF
cdr3_nt: TGCGCCAGCAGCCAAGTGCCGGGACAGTCATCCTACGAGCAGTACTTC

d_call: TRBD2
j_call: TRBJ2-7
v_call: TRBV5-1
clone_size: many
cdr3_aa: CASSLRLAEYEQYF
cdr3_nt: TGCGCCAGCAGCTTGAGGCTAGCGGAGTACGAGCAGTACTTC

d_call: .
j_call: TRBJ2-5
v_call: TRBV6-2/TRBV6-3
clone_size: many
cdr3_aa: CASSYSVPETQYF
cdr3_nt: TGTGCCAGCAGTTACTCGGTGCCGGAGACCCAGTACTTC

d_call: .
j_call: TRBJ2-5
v_call: TRBV20-1
clone_size: few
cdr3_aa: CSARDWGRYQETQYF
cdr3_nt: TGCAGTGCTAGAGATTGGGGCCGGTACCAAGAGACCCAGTACTTC

d_call: .
j_call: TRBJ2-2
v_call: TRBV24-1
clone_size: many
cdr3_aa: CATSQSSTSNTGELFF
cdr3_nt: TGTGCCACCAGTCAATCGTCGACTTCGAACACCGGGGAGCTGTTTTTT

d_call: TRBD2
j_call: TRBJ2-5
v_call: TRBV6-2/TRBV6-3
clone_size: many
cdr3_aa: CASSYSGTSGSLRGETQYF
cdr3_nt: TGTGCCAGCAGTTACTCCGGGACTAGCGGGAGTCTCCGGGGAGAGACCCAGTACTTC

d_call: TRBD1
j_call: TRBJ2-7
v_call: TRBV11-2
clone_size: many
cdr3_aa: CASSLEGTGTYEQYF
cdr3_nt: TGTGCCAGCAGCTTAGAAGGGACAGGTACCTACGAGCAGTACTTC

d_call: TRBD1
j_call: TRBJ1-1
v_call: TRBV28
clone_size: .
cdr3_aa: CASSPRQGNAEAFF
cdr3_nt: TGTGCCAGCAGTCCCCGACAGGGCAATGCTGAAGCTTTCTTT

d_call: .
j_call: TRBJ1-1
v_call: TRBV5-1
clone_size: few
cdr3_aa: CASSLEATVGEAFF
cdr3_nt: TGCGCCAGCAGCTTGGAAGCGACGGTGGGTGAAGCTTTCTTT

d_call: .
j_call: TRBJ2-5
v_call: TRBV18
clone_size: many
cdr3_aa: CASSPLLAETQYF
cdr3_nt: TGTGCCAGCTCACCACTACTGGCAGAGACCCAGTACTTC

d_call: .
j_call: TRBJ1-1
v_call: TRBV6-2/TRBV6-3
clone_size: .
cdr3_aa: CASSLGGRIEAFF
cdr3_nt: TGTGCCAGCAGTTTAGGGGGACGGATTGAAGCTTTCTTT

d_call: TRBD2
j_call: TRBJ2-5
v_call: TRBV11-2
clone_size: .
cdr3_aa: CASRTTPGTSLTETQYF
cdr3_nt: TGTGCCAGCAGGACTACCCCCGGGACTAGCCTTACTGAGACCCAGTACTTC

d_call: TRBD2
j_call: TRBJ2-5
v_call: TRBV3-1
clone_size: many
cdr3_aa: CASSQTTGGGQETQYF
cdr3_nt: TGTGCCAGCAGCCAAACTACCGGGGGGGGACAAGAGACCCAGTACTTC

d_call: .
j_call: TRBJ1-1
v_call: TRBV6-1
clone_size: .
cdr3_aa: CASSSRGFLSTEAFF
cdr3_nt: TGTGCCAGCAGTAGCAGGGGTTTCCTGTCCACTGAAGCTTTCTTT

d_call: .
j_call: TRBJ2-2
v_call: TRBV11-1
clone_size: .
cdr3_aa: CASTHRGLANTGELFF
cdr3_nt: TGTGCCAGCACCCACCGGGGTCTCGCGAACACCGGGGAGCTGTTTTTT

d_call: .
j_call: TRBJ2-5
v_call: TRBV6-2/TRBV6-3
clone_size: few
cdr3_aa: CASRTGETQYF
cdr3_nt: TGTGCCAGCAGAACAGGAGAGACCCAGTACTTC

d_call: TRBD2
j_call: TRBJ2-7
v_call: TRBV10-3
clone_size: many
cdr3_aa: CAISPGGYEQYF
cdr3_nt: TGTGCCATCAGTCCGGGGGGCTACGAGCAGTACTTC

d_call: .
j_call: TRBJ1-2
v_call: TRBV19
clone_size: many
cdr3_aa: CASSHTGRPNYGYTF
cdr3_nt: TGTGCCAGTAGTCATACAGGACGGCCTAACTATGGCTACACCTTC

d_call: .
j_call: TRBJ2-7
v_call: TRBV7-6
clone_size: many
cdr3_aa: CASSLGDLSFYEQYF
cdr3_nt: TGTGCCAGCAGCTTAGGGGACTTGAGCTTTTACGAGCAGTACTTC

d_call: .
j_call: TRBJ1-5
v_call: TRBV19
clone_size: .
cdr3_aa: CASRPRGGRHSNQPQHF
cdr3_nt: TGTGCCAGTAGACCAAGAGGGGGGAGACATAGCAATCAGCCCCAGCATTTT

d_call: TRBD1
j_call: TRBJ1-2
v_call: TRBV5-1
clone_size: many
cdr3_aa: CASSQPGQGALYGYTF
cdr3_nt: TGCGCCAGCAGCCAGCCGGGACAGGGGGCATTGTATGGCTACACCTTC

d_call: .
j_call: TRBJ1-2
v_call: TRBV18
clone_size: many
cdr3_aa: CASSPFRVEHGGYTF
cdr3_nt: TGTGCCAGCTCACCATTCCGGGTCGAACATGGTGGCTACACCTTC

d_call: .
j_call: TRBJ2-7
v_call: TRBV11-2
clone_size: .
cdr3_aa: CASSLVGGGSSYEQYF
cdr3_nt: TGTGCCAGCAGCTTAGTTGGCGGAGGGAGCTCCTACGAGCAGTACTTC

d_call: TRBD1
j_call: TRBJ1-2
v_call: TRBV10-1
clone_size: many
cdr3_aa: CASSPYSGTGYNGYTF
cdr3_nt: TGCGCCAGCAGCCCTTATTCCGGGACAGGGTATAATGGCTACACCTTC

d_call: TRBD2
j_call: TRBJ2-7
v_call: TRBV20-1
clone_size: .
cdr3_aa: CSARRRPGLPPYEQYF
cdr3_nt: TGCAGTGCTAGACGGAGACCGGGACTACCCCCCTACGAGCAGTACTTC

d_call: .
j_call: TRBJ2-5
v_call: TRBV10-1
clone_size: many
cdr3_aa: CASSEYGSTQYF
cdr3_nt: TGCGCCAGCAGTGAGTACGGGAGCACCCAGTACTTC